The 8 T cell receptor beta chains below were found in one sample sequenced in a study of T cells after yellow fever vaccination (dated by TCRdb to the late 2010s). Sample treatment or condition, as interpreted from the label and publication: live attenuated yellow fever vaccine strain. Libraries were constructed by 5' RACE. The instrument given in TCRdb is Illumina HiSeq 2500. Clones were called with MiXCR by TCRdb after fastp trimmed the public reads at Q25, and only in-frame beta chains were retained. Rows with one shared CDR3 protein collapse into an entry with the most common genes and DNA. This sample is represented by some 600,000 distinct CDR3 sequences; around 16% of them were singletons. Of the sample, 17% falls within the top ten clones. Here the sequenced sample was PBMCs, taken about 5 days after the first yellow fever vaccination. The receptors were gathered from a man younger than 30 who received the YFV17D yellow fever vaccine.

Written as DNA, the CDR3 is TGTGCCAGCAGCCTAAGACAGGGGATGTATCCCGGGGAGCTGTTTTTT. Protein: CASSLRQGMYPGELFF. The chain uses TRBV11-3 and TRBJ2-2, with 8 bases aligning to TRBD1. This CDR3 comprises 16 residues. The germline V gene has CDR1 SGHNT and CDR2 YENEEA. The junction had 11 bases not matched to a gene; V was cut back by 5 bases and J by 6 bases.

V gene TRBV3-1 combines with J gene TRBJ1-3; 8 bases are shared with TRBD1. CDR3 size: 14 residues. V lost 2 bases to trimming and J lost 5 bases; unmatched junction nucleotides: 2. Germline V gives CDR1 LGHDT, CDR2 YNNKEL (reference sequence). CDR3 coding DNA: TGTGCCAGCAGCCAACGGGACAGGCGAAACACCATATATTTT. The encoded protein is CASSQRDRRNTIYF.

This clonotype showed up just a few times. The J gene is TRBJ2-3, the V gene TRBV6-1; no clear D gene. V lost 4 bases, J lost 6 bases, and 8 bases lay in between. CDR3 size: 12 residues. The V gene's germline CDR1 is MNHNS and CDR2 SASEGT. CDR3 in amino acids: CASSAIGDTQYF. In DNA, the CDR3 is TGTGCCAGCAGTGCGATCGGGGATACGCAGTATTTT.

The CDR3 DNA reads as TGCGCCAGCAGCGCGGGAGCAACTAATGAAAAACTGTTTTTT. This sequence encodes CASSAGATNEKLFF. The gene calls are TRBV5-1 and TRBJ1-4; D gene uncertain. From germline, CDR1 is SGHRS and CDR2 YFSETQ. This CDR3 has 14 amino acids. Trimming left V 4 bases short and J 0 bases short, with 7 bases between.

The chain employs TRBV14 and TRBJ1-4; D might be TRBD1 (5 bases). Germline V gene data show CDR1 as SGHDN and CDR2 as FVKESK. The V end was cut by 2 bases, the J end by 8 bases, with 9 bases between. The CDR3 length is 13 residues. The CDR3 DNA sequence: TGTGCCAGCAGCCAAATGGGGCGCGAAAAACTGTTTTTT. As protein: CASSQMGREKLFF.

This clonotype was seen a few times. CDR3 loop: CASSASTFGDQPQHF. CDR3 nucleotide sequence: TGTGCCAGCAGTGCATCGACATTTGGAGATCAGCCCCAGCATTTT. The chain is built from TRBV6-1 and TRBJ1-5; D is ambiguous. Trimming took 4 bases from V and 5 from J, leaving 15 bases between them. Germline V gene sequence: CDR1 MNHNS, CDR2 SASEGT. This CDR3 region has 15 residues.

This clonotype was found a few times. The CDR3 reads CASSTGQGQPQHF. CDR3 nucleotides: TGTGCCAGCAGCACGGGACAGGGCCAGCCCCAGCATTTT. The chain couples TRBV2 to TRBJ1-5, with 9 bases aligning to TRBD1. Per the germline V gene, CDR1 is SNHLY and CDR2 is FYNNEI. CDR3 length equals 13 residues. V shed 6 bases, J shed 7 bases, and the junction held 4 bases outside the gene matches.

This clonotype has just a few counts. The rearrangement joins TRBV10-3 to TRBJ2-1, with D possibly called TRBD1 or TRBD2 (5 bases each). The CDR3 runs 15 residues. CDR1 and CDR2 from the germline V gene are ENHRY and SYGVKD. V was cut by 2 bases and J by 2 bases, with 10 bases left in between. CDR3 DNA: TGTGCCATCAGTGAGGGGACCGTCGCCTACAATGAGCAGTTCTTC. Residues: CAISEGTVAYNEQFF.